This is a list of T cell receptor beta chains from one sample in a study of T cell responses to AZD1222 COVID-19 vaccine. The repertoire was sequenced with immunoSEQ multiplex PCR; TCRdb's copy has only in-frame clones and lacks some. In the table there are approximately 84,000 clones, approximately 85% of which are singletons. Material: peripheral blood, obtained 28 days after the second AZD1222 dose. Source of these receptors: an adult who received the AZD1222 COVID-19 vaccine. Each CDR3 is given with its conserved first and last residue. The D gene is left open where the match is weak. Size is stated for part of the rows, as once, few or many counts, or as a class when the clone is expanded.

D	V	J	length	size	DNA	CDR3
.	TRBV18	TRBJ2-1	15	.	TGTGCCAGCTCACGGCCCTCTAGCTCCTACAATGAGCAGTTCTTC	CASSRPSSSYNEQFF
TRBD1	TRBV18	TRBJ1-2	15	.	TGTGCCAGCTCACCATGGGACAGGGTCGAGGATGGCTACACCTTC	CASSPWDRVEDGYTF
.	TRBV4-1	TRBJ1-6	16	once	TGCGCCAGCAGCCAAGTTTTGGGGGGTTATAATTCACCCCTCCACTTT	CASSQVLGGYNSPLHF
.	TRBV28	TRBJ2-7	16	few	TGTGCCAGCAGGGACCTGACGGACAGTCTCTCCTACGAGCAGTACTTC	CASRDLTDSLSYEQYF
.	TRBV2	TRBJ1-2	14	.	TGTGCCAGCAGTGGTGCAGTACCTAACTATGGCTACACCTTC	CASSGAVPNYGYTF
TRBD1	TRBV19	TRBJ1-1	13	.	TGTGCCAGTACTCCGACAGGGGGGTCTGAAGCTTTCTTT	CASTPTGGSEAFF
.	TRBV15	TRBJ1-4	14	.	TGTGCCACCAGCAGAGATCGCTGGGATGAAAAACTGTTTTTT	CATSRDRWDEKLFF
TRBD1	TRBV7-8	TRBJ1-5	18	.	TGTGCCAGCAGCTTACGCGGGACAGGCTTCAATAGCAATCAGCCCCAGCATTTT	CASSLRGTGFNSNQPQHF
.	TRBV3-1/TRBV3-2	TRBJ1-1	15	.	TGTGCCAGCAGTCCGAGGCGTGCCGGGAACACTGAAGCTTTCTTT	CASSPRRAGNTEAFF
.	TRBV11-2	TRBJ1-2	15	large	TGTGCCAGCAGCCCAGGGGCAGGGTCGAGCTATGGCTACACCTTC	CASSPGAGSSYGYTF
.	TRBV10-3	TRBJ1-5	17	.	TGTGCCATCAGTGAGTCAGGGGCAGGGGCCAGCAATCAGCCCCAGCATTTT	CAISESGAGASNQPQHF
TRBD1	TRBV6-5	TRBJ2-1	16	.	TGTGCCAGCAGTTCGGCGACCGGGACAGACTACAATGAGCAGTTCTTC	CASSSATGTDYNEQFF
TRBD1	TRBV28	TRBJ1-3	15	.	TGTGCCAGCAGTCCCCGGGCGACAGGGGAAAACACCATATATTTT	CASSPRATGENTIYF
.	TRBV4-1	TRBJ2-5	14	once	TGCGCCAGCAGCCCCTCGGACAGTCAAGAGACCCAGTACTTC	CASSPSDSQETQYF
.	TRBV14	TRBJ1-1	16	few	TGTGCCAGCAGCCAAGGACGGGCAGGGACGAACACTGAAGCTTTCTTT	CASSQGRAGTNTEAFF
.	TRBV28	TRBJ1-1	16	.	TGTGCCAGCAGTTTACCCCGGGGGCGGATGAACACTGAAGCTTTCTTT	CASSLPRGRMNTEAFF
TRBD1	TRBV9	TRBJ1-2	16	.	TGTGCCAGCAGCGTAGTAGCATCGGGGACAGTCGAGGGCTACACCTTC	CASSVVASGTVEGYTF
.	TRBV7-9	TRBJ1-6	12	.	TGTGCCAGCAACGGACCTAATTCACCCCTCCACTTT	CASNGPNSPLHF
.	TRBV24-1	TRBJ2-3	13	few	TGTGCCACCGGCCGGGACGGCACAGATACGCAGTATTTT	CATGRDGTDTQYF
.	TRBV18	TRBJ1-1	16	.	TGTGCCAGCTCAACACTCGGGGGGAATAGGAACACTGAAGCTTTCTTT	CASSTLGGNRNTEAFF
.	TRBV2	TRBJ1-4	14	once	TGTGCCAGCAGTGACTTGTATCCTAGAGAAAAACTGTTTTTT	CASSDLYPREKLFF
TRBD1	TRBV19	TRBJ2-5	15	many	TGTGCCAGTAGTATAGGGGAGACAGGGCTAGAGACCCAGTACTTC	CASSIGETGLETQYF
.	TRBV11-2	TRBJ2-3	15	.	TGTGCCAGCAGCCCACAAACAGGTTACACAGATACGCAGTATTTT	CASSPQTGYTDTQYF
.	TRBV5-1	TRBJ1-6	19	once	TGCGCCAGCAGCTTTCGCGTATTGGGGATTGGGGGGGAAAATTCACCCCTCCACTTT	CASSFRVLGIGGENSPLHF
.	TRBV9	TRBJ2-3	14	.	TGTGCCAGCAGCGTAGTGTGGGGCACAGATACGCAGTATTTT	CASSVVWGTDTQYF
.	TRBV28	TRBJ1-1	13	.	TGTGCCAGCAGTTTTGGGCCCAGCACTGAAGCTTTCTTT	CASSFGPSTEAFF
.	TRBV19	TRBJ2-7	11	few	TGTGCCACTTCTAGCGCTTACGAGCAGTACTTC	CATSSAYEQYF
TRBD2	TRBV7-3	TRBJ2-1	15	.	TGTGCCAGCAGCCCTAGCGGGGGGGTTTACAATGAGCAGTTCTTC	CASSPSGGVYNEQFF